The T cell receptor (beta chain) under discussion was sequenced for a study of cytomegalovirus exposure and HLA in healthy donors. Trimming took 2 bases from V and 0 from J, leaving 15 bases between them. The CDR3 runs 17 residues. The germline gives CDR1 SGDLS, CDR2 YYNGEE. The PCR used 60 Vbeta and 13 Jbeta primers. Clones were sequenced by immunoSEQ multiplex PCR, and TCRdb holds only the in-frame ones, with some missing. This table holds 100,000 to 150,000 clones, less than 75% found once. The rearrangement links TRBV9 to TRBJ1-3; TRBD1 might be the D (5 bases). The receptor was isolated from a middle-aged woman in good health and CMV-seropositive. Material for sequencing was PBMCs. The CDR3 nucleotides are TGTGCCAGCAGCGTGACAGACGGAGGGCCCTCTGGAAACACCATATATTTT. Protein sequence: CASSVTDGGPSGNTIYF.